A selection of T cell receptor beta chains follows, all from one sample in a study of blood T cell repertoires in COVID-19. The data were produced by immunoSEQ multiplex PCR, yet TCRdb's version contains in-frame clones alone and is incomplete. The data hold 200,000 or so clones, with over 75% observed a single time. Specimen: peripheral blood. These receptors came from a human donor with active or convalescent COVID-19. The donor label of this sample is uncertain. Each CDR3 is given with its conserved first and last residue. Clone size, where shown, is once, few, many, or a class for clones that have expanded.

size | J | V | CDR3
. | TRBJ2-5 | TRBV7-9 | CASSSSQIETQYF
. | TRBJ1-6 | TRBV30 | CAWKSRYNSPLHF
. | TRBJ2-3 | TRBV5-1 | CASSYNIRDKGNF
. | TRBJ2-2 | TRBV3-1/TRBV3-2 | CASSRVRDGELFF
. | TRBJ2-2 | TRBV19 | CASSIPEYGTGGSGGELFF
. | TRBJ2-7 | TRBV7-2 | CASSLYGGRSGQYF
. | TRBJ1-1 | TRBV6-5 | CASSRYQGGNTEAFF
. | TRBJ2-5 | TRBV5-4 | CASSSEAGGVETQYF
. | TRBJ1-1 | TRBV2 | CASSVVLTGTEAFF
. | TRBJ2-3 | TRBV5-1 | CASSWGADTQYF
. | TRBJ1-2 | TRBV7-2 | CASSRGQGALGYTF
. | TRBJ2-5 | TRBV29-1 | CSVNRDLQETQYF
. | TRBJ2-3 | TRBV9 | CARRHPWMGGARGPDTQYF
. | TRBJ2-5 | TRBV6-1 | CASSDSPTSWWETQYF
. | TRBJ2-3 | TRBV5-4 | CASSLDSPTDTQYF
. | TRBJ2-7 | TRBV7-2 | CASSLGDSLTEQYF
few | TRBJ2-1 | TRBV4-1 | CASSQEPSGLSNEQFF
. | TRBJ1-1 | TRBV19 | CASSIVSVYTEAFF
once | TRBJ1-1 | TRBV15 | CATSRGTGGYTEAFF
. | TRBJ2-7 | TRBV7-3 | CASSLVRKYEQYF
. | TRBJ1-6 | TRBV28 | CASSLGGGSYNSPLHF
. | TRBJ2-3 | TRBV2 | CASSRTQTTDTQYF
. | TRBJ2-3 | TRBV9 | CASSNDPGGTDTQYF
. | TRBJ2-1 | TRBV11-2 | CASRLLRGRYGEQFF
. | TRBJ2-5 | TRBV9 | CASSVGRETQYF
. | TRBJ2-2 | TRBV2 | CASSAGGWVATPTGELFF
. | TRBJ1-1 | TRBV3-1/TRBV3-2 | CASSQAGTRGYTEAFF
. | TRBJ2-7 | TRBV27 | CASSLSALFSYEQYF
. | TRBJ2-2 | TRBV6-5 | CASSPGTGYTGELFF
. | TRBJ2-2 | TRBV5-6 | CASSRQGFGELFF
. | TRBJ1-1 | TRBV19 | CASTHISQGILSANTEAFF
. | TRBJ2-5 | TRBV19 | CASSTSGLAGGFQETQYF
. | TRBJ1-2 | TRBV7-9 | CASSLGGSGQGGYGYTF
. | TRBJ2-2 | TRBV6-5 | CASSYYSNTGELFF
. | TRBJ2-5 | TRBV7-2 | CASSLWASGGAETQYF
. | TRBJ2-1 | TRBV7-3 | CASSVSIGGEQFF
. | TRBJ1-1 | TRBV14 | CASSQRLTANTEAFF
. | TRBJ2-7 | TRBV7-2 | CASSMTSGGYEQYF
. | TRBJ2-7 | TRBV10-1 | CASSDSSSYEQYF
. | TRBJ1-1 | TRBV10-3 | CAISFTENTEAFF
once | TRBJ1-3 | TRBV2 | CASEEAGVGNTIYF
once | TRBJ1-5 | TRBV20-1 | CSAGQDQPQHF
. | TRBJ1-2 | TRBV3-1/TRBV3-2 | CASSREWEKDYGYTF
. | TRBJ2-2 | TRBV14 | CASSPLAGNTGELFF
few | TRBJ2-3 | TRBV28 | CASKSGRGDTDTQYF
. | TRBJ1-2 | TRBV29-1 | CSVDRNAYGYTF
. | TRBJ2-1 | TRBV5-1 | CASSLGTLSQANEQFF
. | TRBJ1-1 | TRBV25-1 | CASIRTGETEAFF
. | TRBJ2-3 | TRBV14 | CASSPGGGFATTSTDTQYF
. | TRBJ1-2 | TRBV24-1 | CATSDTSANYGYTF